Included here is one T cell receptor beta chain sequence, with context. Its antigen is currently unknown. The data derive from a study of T cell responses to AZD1222 COVID-19 vaccine. Whole-study findings and limits: Clonal diversity was possibly underestimated, and the donors were mostly white British, with more females. Reportedly, nearly half the spike-specific TCRs target unmutated variant regions.

The V end lost 4 bases, the J end lost 4 bases, and 14 bases lay between the germline ends. Germline values: CDR1 SGHRS, CDR2 YFSETQ. This CDR3 contains 14 residues. Investigators merged groups given second doses at roughly 4 or roughly 12 weeks. The repertoire was sequenced with immunoSEQ multiplex PCR; TCRdb's copy has only in-frame clones and lacks some. The profile shows some 200,000 clones, about 93% of them singletons. This rearrangement joins TRBV5-1 to TRBJ1-1, with D maybe TRBD1 (5 bases). The receptor was derived from an adult who received the AZD1222 COVID-19 vaccine. This specimen consisted of peripheral blood, obtained 28 days after the second AZD1222 dose. In nucleotides, the CDR3 is TGCGCCAGCAGCCCGGGGCCGGCGGGCACTGAAGCTTTCTTT. This encodes CASSPGPAGTEAFF.